The 16 T cell receptor beta chains reported below all come from one sample, sequenced in a study of blood T cells in healthy people across ages. Primed by a sample-barcoded 5' primer and a J-beta primer mix, a second PCR proceeded for 7 to 11 cycles. A single record per CDR3 protein comes from TCRdb applying MiXCR to the 5' RACE reads. Among hundreds of thousands of distinct CDR3 sequences listed, around 42% were seen once. The sequenced sample was blood. These receptors were collected from a man aged 60-69 years in good health.

The rearrangement uses TRBV6-1 and TRBJ2-3; D perhaps matches TRBD2 (5 bases). Germline CDR1 and CDR2: MNHNS and SASEGT. Trimming removed 7 bases at V and 1 base at J, with 9 bases between. The CDR3 is 13 amino acids. CDR3 DNA sequence: TGTGCCAGCATGGATAGCGGCACAGATACGCAGTATTTT. Translation: CASMDSGTDTQYF.

For this clonotype: This could be a read error, since a much larger clone is one nucleotide away. V gene TRBV5-1 combines with J gene TRBJ2-1; D perhaps matches TRBD2 (6 bases). The V end lost 4 bases, the J end lost 3 bases, and 11 bases lay between the germline ends. The CDR3 runs 14 residues. Per germline, CDR1 SGHRS and CDR2 YFSETQ. The CDR3 here is CASSVGGYYNEQFF. CDR3 nucleotide sequence: TGCGCCAGCAGCGTGGGGGGATACTACAATGAGCAGTTCTTC.

The chain recombines TRBV9 with TRBJ2-3; 8 bases map to TRBD2. The CDR3 length is 15 residues. CDR1 SGDLS and CDR2 YYNGEE come from the germline V gene. Losses at the gene ends were 0 bases for V and 3 bases for J; bases not matched to a gene: 3. The CDR3, as DNA: TGTGCCAGCAGCGTAGATGCGGGGGGAACAGATACGCAGTATTTT. As protein: CASSVDAGGTDTQYF.

This clonotype was counted a few times. This rearrangement joins TRBV10-3 to TRBJ2-7, with D perhaps matching TRBD2 (7 bases). The CDR3 extends over 15 amino acids. CDR1 is ENHRY, CDR2 SYGVKD, per germline. The V and J ends lost 3 bases and 4 bases respectively, with 16 bases between them. The CDR3 nucleotides are TGTGCCATCAGTGAAGGGGAGGGGGAGAATTACGAGCAGTACTTC. Its translation is CAISEGEGENYEQYF.

The rearrangement joins TRBV11-2 to TRBJ1-1; weak D call: TRBD1 (5 bases). Germline V gene lookup returns CDR1 SGHAT and CDR2 FQNNGV. This CDR3 is built from 15 residues. The V end was cut by 5 bases, the J end by 5 bases, with 18 bases between. The CDR3 DNA reads TGTGCCAGCAGCCCCCAGGGTACTCGGTTTACTGAAGCTTTCTTT. This translates into CASSPQGTRFTEAFF.

The chain couples TRBV27 to TRBJ2-3; D is possibly TRBD1 (5 bases). V lost 5 bases and J lost 0, with 15 bases in between. Per germline, CDR1 MNHEY and CDR2 SMNVEV (reference sequence). This CDR3 contains 16 residues. DNA for the CDR3: TGTGCCAGCAGTCACGACAGATCCATAAGCACAGATACGCAGTATTTT. It specifies CASSHDRSISTDTQYF.

V usage is TRBV20-1 and J usage is TRBJ1-4; TRBD1 agrees at 9 bases. This CDR3 is 17 amino acids long. Trimming at V came to 6 bases and at J to 8 bases, leaving 19 bases not matched to a gene. Germline CDR1 reads DFQATT; CDR2 reads SNEGSKA (reference sequence). The CDR3 region is CSAVSGQGLSSSEKLFF. CDR3 in DNA: TGCAGTGCCGTATCGGGACAGGGTCTTTCATCTTCCGAAAAACTGTTTTTT.

The chain employs TRBV4-1 and TRBJ1-5; D gene unclear. The CDR3 loop spans 15 amino acids. In germline, CDR1 is MGHRA, CDR2 YSYEKL. V lost 0 bases and J lost 0, with 6 bases in between. The CDR3 loop is CASSQEPTSNQPQHF. In nucleotides, the CDR3 is TGCGCCAGCAGCCAAGAACCTACTAGCAATCAGCCCCAGCATTTT.

The chain employs TRBV3-1 and TRBJ2-4; D is uncertain. The end of the DNA aligns better with TRBJ2-7, so the J call may be wrong. In germline, CDR1 is LGHDT, CDR2 YNNKEL (reference sequence). The CDR3 has 14 amino acids. In DNA form, the CDR3 reads TGTGCCAGCAGTTACAGACCTGAAGGGTACGAGCAGTACTTC. It codes for CASSYRPEGYEQYF.

This clonotype was recorded a few times. This sequence joins TRBV11-2 and TRBJ2-5; 7 nucleotides agree with TRBD1. V lost 8 bases and J lost 2; bases outside the gene matches: 8. The germline V gene encodes CDR1 SGHAT and CDR2 FQNNGV. The CDR3 contains 14 residues. The CDR3 nucleotides read TGTGCCAGCGCAGGACAGGCTGGACAAGAGACCCAGTACTTC. Translated, it gives CASAGQAGQETQYF.

This chain joins TRBV20-1 and TRBJ2-7; D tentatively fits TRBD1 or TRBD2 (5 bases each). Trimming left V 5 bases short and J 0 bases short, with 17 bases between. The germline CDR1 and CDR2 sequences are DFQATT and SNEGSKA (reference sequence). The CDR3 is made up of 15 amino acids. CDR3 in DNA: TGCAGTGCTGAAACGGGACGCCCTGGCTCCTACGAGCAGTACTTC. Its protein product is CSAETGRPGSYEQYF.

This chain links TRBV11-1 with TRBJ1-2, with D possibly being TRBD1 (5 bases). The ends were cut back, 4 bases at V and 4 bases at J, with 19 bases in the middle. This CDR3 has 16 residues. Germline lookup yields CDR1 SGHAT and CDR2 FQDESV (reference sequence). CDR3 residues: CASSYDVLGTVYGYTF. Here the CDR3 DNA reads TGTGCCAGCAGCTACGATGTCCTCGGGACGGTCTATGGCTACACCTTC.

A remark on this clonotype: Mismatch with germline at one junction end may stem from a read error. The genes are TRBV24-1 and TRBJ2-1; D might be TRBD1 (5 bases). Germline CDR1 KGHDR, CDR2 SFDVKD. The length of the CDR3 is 15 residues. Here the CDR3 DNA reads TGCGCCACCAGTGATTATCAGGGCCACACCAATGAGCAGTTCTTC. Amino acid sequence: CATSDYQGHTNEQFF.

The chain recombines TRBV28 with TRBJ2-3; tentatively, D is TRBD1 (6 bases). Trimming took 1 base from V and 5 from J, leaving 10 bases between them. CDR3 length: 14 residues. Germline lookup yields CDR1 MDHEN and CDR2 SYDVKM. The CDR3: CASSLSGVGDTQYF. The DNA for the CDR3 is TGTGCCAGCAGTTTATCAGGGGTCGGAGATACGCAGTATTTT.

J is TRBJ2-5 and V is TRBV12-3 or TRBV12-4; no clear D gene. Trimming cost V 6 bases and J 4 bases, with 12 bases left between them. The CDR3 contains 13 residues. The CDR3 nucleotides read TGTGCCAGCAGCCCCACGGCACCAGAGACCCAGTACTTC. Its protein product is CASSPTAPETQYF.

In regard to this clonotype: Because the CDR3 is missing its conserved closing phenylalanine or tryptophan, this is likely a read error. The chain is built from TRBV6-6 and TRBJ2-2, with 7 bases matching TRBD2. The CDR3 length is 15 residues. The germline gives CDR1 MNHNY, CDR2 SVGAGI (reference sequence). V dropped 3 bases and J dropped 2; count of bases not matched to a gene: 3. CDR3 sequence: CASSYGGVNTGELFS. In DNA, the CDR3 is TGTGCCAGCAGTTATGGGGGGGTCAACACCGGGGAGCTGTTTTCT.